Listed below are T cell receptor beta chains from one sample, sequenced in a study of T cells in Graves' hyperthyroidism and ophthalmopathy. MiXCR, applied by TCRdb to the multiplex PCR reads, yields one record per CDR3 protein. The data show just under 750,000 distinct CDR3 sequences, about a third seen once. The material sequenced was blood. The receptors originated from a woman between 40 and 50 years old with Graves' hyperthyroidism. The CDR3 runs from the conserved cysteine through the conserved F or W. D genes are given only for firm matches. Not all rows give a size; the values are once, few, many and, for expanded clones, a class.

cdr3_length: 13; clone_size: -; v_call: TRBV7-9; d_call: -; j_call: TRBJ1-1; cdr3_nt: TGTGCCATCAGTATGACTGAGAACACTGAAGCTTTCTTT; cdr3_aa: CAISMTENTEAFF
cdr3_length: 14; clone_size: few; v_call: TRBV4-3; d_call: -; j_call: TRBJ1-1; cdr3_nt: TGCGCCAGCAGCCATCGTACAGGGCTGGATGAAGCTTTCTTT; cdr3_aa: CASSHRTGLDEAFF
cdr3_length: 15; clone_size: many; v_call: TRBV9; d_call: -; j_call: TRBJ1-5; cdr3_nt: TGTGCCAGCAGCGTAGGGGATAATAGCAATCAGCCCCAGCATTTT; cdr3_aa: CASSVGDNSNQPQHF
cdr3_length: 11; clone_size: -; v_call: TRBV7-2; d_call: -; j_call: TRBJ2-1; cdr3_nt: TGTGCCAGCAGCTTAGGATTTGTGCAGTTCTTC; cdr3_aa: CASSLGFVQFF
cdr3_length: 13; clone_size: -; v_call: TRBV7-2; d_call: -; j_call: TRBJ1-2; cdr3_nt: TGCGCCAGCAGCTGGCAGGGGTATAGTGGCTACACCTTC; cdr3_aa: CASSWQGYSGYTF
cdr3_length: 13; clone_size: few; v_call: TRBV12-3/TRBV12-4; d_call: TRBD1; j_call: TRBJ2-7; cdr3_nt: TGTGCCAGCACCCGGACAGGATACAACGAGCAGTACTTC; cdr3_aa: CASTRTGYNEQYF
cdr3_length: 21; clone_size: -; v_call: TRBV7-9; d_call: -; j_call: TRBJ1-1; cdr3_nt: TGTGCCAGCAGCTACCTGATACCAACCGGGACTCAGCTTACTCTGAACACTGAAGCTTTCTTT; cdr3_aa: CASSYLIPTGTQLTLNTEAFF
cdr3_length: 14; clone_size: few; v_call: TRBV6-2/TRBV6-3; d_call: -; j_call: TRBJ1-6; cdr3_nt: TGTGCCAGCAGTTTGGGACCGAAAAATTCACCCCTCCACTTT; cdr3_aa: CASSLGPKNSPLHF
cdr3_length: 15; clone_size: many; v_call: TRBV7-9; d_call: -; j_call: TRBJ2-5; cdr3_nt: TGTGCCAGCAGCTTTAAGTGGCGGAACCAAGAGACCCAGTACTTC; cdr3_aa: CASSFKWRNQETQYF
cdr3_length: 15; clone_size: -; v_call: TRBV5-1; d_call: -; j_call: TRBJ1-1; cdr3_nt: TGCGCCAGCAGCCCGAAGCCAGAGGCGGACACCGAAGCTTTCTTT; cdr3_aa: CASSPKPEADTEAFF
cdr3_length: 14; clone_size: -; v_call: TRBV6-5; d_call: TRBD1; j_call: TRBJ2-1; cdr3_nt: TGTGCCAGCAGCGGACAGGCCGCCCTCAATGAGCAGTTCTTC; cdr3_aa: CASSGQAALNEQFF
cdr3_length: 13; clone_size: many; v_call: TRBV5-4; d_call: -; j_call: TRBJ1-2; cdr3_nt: TGTGCCAGCAGCTACACTGGACGCTATGGCTACACCTTC; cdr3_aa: CASSYTGRYGYTF
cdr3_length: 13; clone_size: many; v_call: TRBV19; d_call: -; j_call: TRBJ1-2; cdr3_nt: TGTGCCAGTCTATCAGGCGGGTTCTATGGCTACACCTTC; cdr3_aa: CASLSGGFYGYTF
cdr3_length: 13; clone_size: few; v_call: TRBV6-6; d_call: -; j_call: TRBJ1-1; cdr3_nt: TGTGCCAGCAGTTACTCGGGGGCAGAAAAAGCTTTCTTT; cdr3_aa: CASSYSGAEKAFF
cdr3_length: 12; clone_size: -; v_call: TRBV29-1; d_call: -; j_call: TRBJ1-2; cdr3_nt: TGCAGCGTTGGAGATTGGGGAAGCGGCTACACCTTC; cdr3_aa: CSVGDWGSGYTF
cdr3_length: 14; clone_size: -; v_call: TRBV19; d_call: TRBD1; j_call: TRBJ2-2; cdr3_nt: TGTGCCAGTACGACAGGGCCTAACACCGGGGAGCTGTTTTTT; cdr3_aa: CASTTGPNTGELFF
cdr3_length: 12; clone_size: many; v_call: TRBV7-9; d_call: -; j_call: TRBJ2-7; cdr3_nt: TGTGCCAGCAGCTTATTGACGGACAGGCAGTACTTC; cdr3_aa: CASSLLTDRQYF
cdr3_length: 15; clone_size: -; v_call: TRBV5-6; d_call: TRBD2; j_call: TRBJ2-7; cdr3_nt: TGTGCCAGCAGCTTGGGGCGGGGGTTATCCTACGAGCAGTACTTC; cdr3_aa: CASSLGRGLSYEQYF
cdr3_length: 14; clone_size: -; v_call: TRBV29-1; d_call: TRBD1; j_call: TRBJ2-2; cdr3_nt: TGCAGCGTTTCGGGGACAGGGAACACCGGGGAGCTGTTTTTT; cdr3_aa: CSVSGTGNTGELFF
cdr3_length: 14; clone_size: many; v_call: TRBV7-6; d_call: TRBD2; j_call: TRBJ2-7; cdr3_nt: TGTGCCAGCTCGAGTGGCGGGAGAACCTACGAGCAGTACTTC; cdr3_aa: CASSSGGRTYEQYF
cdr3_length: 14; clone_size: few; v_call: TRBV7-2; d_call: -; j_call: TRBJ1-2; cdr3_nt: TGTGCCAGCAGCTTTCAAGGGATGACATATGGCTACACCTTC; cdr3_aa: CASSFQGMTYGYTF
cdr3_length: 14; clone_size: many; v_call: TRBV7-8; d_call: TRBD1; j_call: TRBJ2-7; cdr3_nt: TGTGCCAGCAGCTTGGACAGGGCCCCCTACGAGCAGTACTTC; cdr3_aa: CASSLDRAPYEQYF
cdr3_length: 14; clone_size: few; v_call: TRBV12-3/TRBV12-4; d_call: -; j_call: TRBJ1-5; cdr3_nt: TGTGCCAGCAGGGGGCAGGGAAGAAATCAGCCCCAGCATTTT; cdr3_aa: CASRGQGRNQPQHF
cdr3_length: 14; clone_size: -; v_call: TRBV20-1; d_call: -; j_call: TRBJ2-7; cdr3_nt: TGCAGTGCTAGGACCCCAGGGAGCACCTACGAGCAGTACTTC; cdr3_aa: CSARTPGSTYEQYF
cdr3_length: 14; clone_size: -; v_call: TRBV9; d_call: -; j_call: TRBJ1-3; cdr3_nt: TGTGCCAGCAGCGTATCCAGCTCTGGAAACACCATATATTTT; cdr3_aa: CASSVSSSGNTIYF
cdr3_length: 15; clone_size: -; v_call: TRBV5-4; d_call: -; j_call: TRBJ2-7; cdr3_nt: TGTGCCAGCAGCTCCGCGCGAGGAGACGACTACGAGCAGTACTTC; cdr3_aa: CASSSARGDDYEQYF
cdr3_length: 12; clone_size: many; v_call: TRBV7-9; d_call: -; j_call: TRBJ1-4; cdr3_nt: TGTGCCAGCACCAACCCCAATGAAAAACTGTTTTTT; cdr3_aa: CASTNPNEKLFF
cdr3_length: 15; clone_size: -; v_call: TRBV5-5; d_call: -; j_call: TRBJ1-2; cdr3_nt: TGTGCCAGCAGCTTGGTAGGAGTTATGAACTATGGCTACACCTTC; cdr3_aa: CASSLVGVMNYGYTF
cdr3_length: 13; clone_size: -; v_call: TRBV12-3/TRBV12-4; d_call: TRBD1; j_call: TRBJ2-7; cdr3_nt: TGTGCCAGCAGCTGGACAGGGGAATACGAGCAGTACTTC; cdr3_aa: CASSWTGEYEQYF
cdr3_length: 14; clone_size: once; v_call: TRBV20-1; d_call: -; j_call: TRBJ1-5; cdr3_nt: TGCAGTGCTAGCGGGGGAAATAGCAATCAGCCCCAGCATTTT; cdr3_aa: CSASGGNSNQPQHF
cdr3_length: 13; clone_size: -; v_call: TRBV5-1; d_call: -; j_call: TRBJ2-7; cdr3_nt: TGCGCCAGCAGCTTGCCTAGCTCCTACGAGCGGTACTTC; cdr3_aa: CASSLPSSYERYF
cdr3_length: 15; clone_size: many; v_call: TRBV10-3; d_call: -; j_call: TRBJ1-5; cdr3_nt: TGTGCCATCAGTGAGAGGCCCCGGAGCAATCAGCCCCAGCATTTT; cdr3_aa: CAISERPRSNQPQHF
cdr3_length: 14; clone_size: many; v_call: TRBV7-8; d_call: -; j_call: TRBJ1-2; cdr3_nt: TGTGCCAGCAGCTCCCGCTGGGTTGACTATGGCTACACCTTC; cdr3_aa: CASSSRWVDYGYTF
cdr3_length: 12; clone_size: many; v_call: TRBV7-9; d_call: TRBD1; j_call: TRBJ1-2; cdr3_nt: TGTGCCAGCCAGGGGGGACTATATGGCTACACCTTC; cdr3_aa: CASQGGLYGYTF
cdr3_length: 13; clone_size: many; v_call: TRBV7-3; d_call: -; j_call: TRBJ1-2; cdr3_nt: TGTGCCAGCAGCCAGGGGCAGGGATATGGCTACACCTTC; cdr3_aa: CASSQGQGYGYTF
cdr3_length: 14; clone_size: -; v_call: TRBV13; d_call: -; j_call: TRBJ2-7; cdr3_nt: TGTGCCAGCAGCTTAAGCCGGGGAGCAGGGGAGCAGTACTTC; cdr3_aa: CASSLSRGAGEQYF
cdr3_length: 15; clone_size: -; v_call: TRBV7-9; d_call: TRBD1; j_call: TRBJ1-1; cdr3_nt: TGTGCCAGCAGCTTGAAGAGACAGGGGATCCCTGAAGCTTTCTTT; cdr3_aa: CASSLKRQGIPEAFF
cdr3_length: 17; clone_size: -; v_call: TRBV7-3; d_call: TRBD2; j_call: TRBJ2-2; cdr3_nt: TGTGCCAGCAGCCTACGACAGGGACTAGCGGGGACCGGGGAGCTGTTTTTT; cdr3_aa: CASSLRQGLAGTGELFF
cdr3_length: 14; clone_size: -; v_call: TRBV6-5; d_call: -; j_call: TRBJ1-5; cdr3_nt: TGTGCCAGCGCCGACGAGTCGGGAATCAAGCCCCAGCATTTT; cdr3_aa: CASADESGIKPQHF